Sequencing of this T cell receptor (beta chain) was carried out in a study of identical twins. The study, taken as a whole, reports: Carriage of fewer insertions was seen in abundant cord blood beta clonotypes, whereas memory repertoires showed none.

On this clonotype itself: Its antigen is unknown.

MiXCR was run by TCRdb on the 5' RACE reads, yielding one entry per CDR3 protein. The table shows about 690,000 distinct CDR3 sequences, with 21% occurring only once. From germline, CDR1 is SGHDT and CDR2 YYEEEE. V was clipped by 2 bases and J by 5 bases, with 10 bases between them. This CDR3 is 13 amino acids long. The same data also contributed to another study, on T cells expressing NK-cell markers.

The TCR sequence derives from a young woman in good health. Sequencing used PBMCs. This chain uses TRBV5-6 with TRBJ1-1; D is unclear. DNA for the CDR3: TGTGCCAGCAGCTTAGCGACGGGGACTGAAGCTTTCTTT. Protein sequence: CASSLATGTEAFF. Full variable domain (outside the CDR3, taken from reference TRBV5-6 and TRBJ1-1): DAGVTQSPTHLIKTRGQQVTLRCSPKSGHDTVSWYQQALGQGPQFIFQYYEEEERQRGNFPDRFSGHQFPNYSSELNVNALLLGDSALYLCASSLATGTEAFFGQGTRLTVV.